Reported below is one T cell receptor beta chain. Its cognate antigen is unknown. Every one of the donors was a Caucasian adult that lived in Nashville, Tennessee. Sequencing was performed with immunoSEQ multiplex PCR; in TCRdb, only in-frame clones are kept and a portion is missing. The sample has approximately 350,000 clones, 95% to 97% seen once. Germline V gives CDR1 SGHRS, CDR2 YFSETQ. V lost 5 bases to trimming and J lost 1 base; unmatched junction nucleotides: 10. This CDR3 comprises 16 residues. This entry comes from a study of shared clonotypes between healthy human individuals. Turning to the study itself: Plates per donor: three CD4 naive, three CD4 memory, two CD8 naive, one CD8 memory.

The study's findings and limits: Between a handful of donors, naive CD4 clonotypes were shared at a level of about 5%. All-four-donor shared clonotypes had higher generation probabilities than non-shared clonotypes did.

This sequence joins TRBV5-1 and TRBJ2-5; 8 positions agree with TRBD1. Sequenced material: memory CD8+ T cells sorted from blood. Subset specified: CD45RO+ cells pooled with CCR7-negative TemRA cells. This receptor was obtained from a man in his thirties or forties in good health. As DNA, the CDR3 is TGCGCCAGCAGTAATTCCCGGGACAGGTTCCAAGAGACCCAGTACTTC. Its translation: CASSNSRDRFQETQYF.